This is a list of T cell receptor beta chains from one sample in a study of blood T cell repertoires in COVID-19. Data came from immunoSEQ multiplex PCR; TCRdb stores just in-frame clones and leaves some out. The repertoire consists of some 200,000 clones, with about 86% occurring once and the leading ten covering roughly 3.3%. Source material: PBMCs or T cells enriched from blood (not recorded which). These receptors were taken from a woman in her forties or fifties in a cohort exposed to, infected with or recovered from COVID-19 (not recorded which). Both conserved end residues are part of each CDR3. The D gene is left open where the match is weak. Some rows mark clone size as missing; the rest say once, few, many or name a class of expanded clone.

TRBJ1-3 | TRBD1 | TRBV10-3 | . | TGTGCCATCAGTGACCCCGGGACAGCCTCTGGAAACACCATATATTTT | CAISDPGTASGNTIYF
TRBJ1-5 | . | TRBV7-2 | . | TGTGCCAGCAGCTTAGCTTCCGGGGTTAGTCAGCCCCAGCATTTT | CASSLASGVSQPQHF
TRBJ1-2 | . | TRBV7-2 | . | TGTGCCAGCAGCTACCGGGCCAGGGAGGACTATGGCTACACCTTC | CASSYRAREDYGYTF
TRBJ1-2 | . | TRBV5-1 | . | TGCGCCAGCAGCCCCACGACGGGGAACTATGGCTACACCTTC | CASSPTTGNYGYTF
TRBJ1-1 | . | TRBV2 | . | TGTGCCGCCTGTAATGCCGAGGACAGTCGATGGGCGGACACTGAAGCTTTCTTT | CAACNAEDSRWADTEAFF
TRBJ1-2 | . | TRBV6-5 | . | TGTGCCAGCAGTTACTCCCAGGGTATCAGTGGCTACACCTTC | CASSYSQGISGYTF
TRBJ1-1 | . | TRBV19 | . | TGTGCCAGTAGGCGACTGGGCCTAGGACGCACAGGGAGGGTAATGAACACTGAAGCTTTCTTT | CASRRLGLGRTGRVMNTEAFF
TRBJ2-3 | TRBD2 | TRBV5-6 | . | TGTGCCAGCAGCTCCGCACCACTGGGACTAGCGGGGGGGAACACGCAGTATTTT | CASSSAPLGLAGGNTQYF
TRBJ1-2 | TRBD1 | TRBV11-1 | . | TGTGCCAGCAGCCAACCCCGGGCAGGGGGCAATGGCTACACCTTC | CASSQPRAGGNGYTF
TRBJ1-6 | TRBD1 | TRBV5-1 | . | TGCGCCAGCAGCAAACAGGGGTATGGTAATTCACCCCTCCACTTT | CASSKQGYGNSPLHF
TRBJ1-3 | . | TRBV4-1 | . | TGCGCCAGCAGCCCCGTGGGACTCCTCTCTGGAAACACCATATATTTT | CASSPVGLLSGNTIYF
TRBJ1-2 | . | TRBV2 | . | TGTGCCAGCAGTGGGTCAGGACTCTATGGCTACACCTTC | CASSGSGLYGYTF
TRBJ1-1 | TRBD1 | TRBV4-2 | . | TGTGCCAGCAGCCAAGGGGAAGACAGGGTGGGTACTGAAGCTTTCTTT | CASSQGEDRVGTEAFF
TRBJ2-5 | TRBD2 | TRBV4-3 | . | TGCGCCAGCAGCCAAGACATCCCGGCGCGGTTAGCGGGGGGGCAGGGACAAGAGACCCAGTACTTC | CASSQDIPARLAGGQGQETQYF
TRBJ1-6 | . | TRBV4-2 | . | TGTGCCAGCAGCCAAGATTGGTTGAGCTCCTATAATTCACCCCTCCACTTT | CASSQDWLSSYNSPLHF
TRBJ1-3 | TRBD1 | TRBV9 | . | TGTGCCAGCAGCGTAGACGGGACAGGATTAGTTGGGGACACCATATATTTT | CASSVDGTGLVGDTIYF
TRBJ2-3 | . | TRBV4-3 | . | TGCGCCAGCAGCCAAGATTGGGGGGGCACAGATACGCAGTATTTT | CASSQDWGGTDTQYF
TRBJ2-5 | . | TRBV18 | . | TGTGCCAGCTCACCAGGGCAGGGGTATTCGGAGACCCAGTACTTC | CASSPGQGYSETQYF
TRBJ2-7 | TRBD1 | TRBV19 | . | TGTGCCAGTAGTCGACAGGGGGGGACGACCTACGAGCAGTACTTC | CASSRQGGTTYEQYF
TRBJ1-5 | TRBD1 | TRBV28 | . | TGTGCCAGCATCCAGGGGGGTACCCATCAGCCCCAGCATTTT | CASIQGGTHQPQHF
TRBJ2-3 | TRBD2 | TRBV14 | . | TGTGCCAGCAGCCGAGTAGCGGGGGACCGCACAGATACGCAGTATTTT | CASSRVAGDRTDTQYF
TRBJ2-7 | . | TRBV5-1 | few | TGCGCCAGCAGCTCCACGACTGATGAGCAGTACTTC | CASSSTTDEQYF
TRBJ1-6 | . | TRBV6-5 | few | TGTGCCAGCAGTACACAGATTAATGGTTCACCCCTCCACTTT | CASSTQINGSPLHF
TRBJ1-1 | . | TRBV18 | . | TGTGCCAGCTCACTAGGGGTTACGGACACTGAAGCTTTCTTT | CASSLGVTDTEAFF
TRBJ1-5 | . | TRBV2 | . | TGTGCCAGCAGTCCCCACCAGGGACTTAGCAATCAGCCCCAGCATTTT | CASSPHQGLSNQPQHF
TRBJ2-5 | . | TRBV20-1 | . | TGCAGTGCTAGTCTCCGGGACCAAGAGACCCAGTACTTC | CSASLRDQETQYF
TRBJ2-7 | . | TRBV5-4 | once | TGTGCCAGCAGCTCGCCTTTTGAGGGGGACTACGAGCAGTACTTC | CASSSPFEGDYEQYF
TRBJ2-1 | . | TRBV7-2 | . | TGTGCCAGCAGCTTAGTTCTAGCGAACAATGAGCAGTTCTTC | CASSLVLANNEQFF
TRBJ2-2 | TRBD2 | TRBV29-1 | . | TGCAGCGTTGCGGGGGGGCCGACCGGGGAGCTGTTTTTT | CSVAGGPTGELFF
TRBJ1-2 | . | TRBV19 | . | TGTGCCAGTAGTCCAGCCCAGACAGCTATTAACTATGGCTACACCTTC | CASSPAQTAINYGYTF
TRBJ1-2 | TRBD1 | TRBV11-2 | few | TGTGCCAGCAGCTCTTACAGGGGTAGGAACTATGGCTACACCTTC | CASSSYRGRNYGYTF
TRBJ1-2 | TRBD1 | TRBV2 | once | TGTGCCAGCAGTCCCCGGGACAGCTATGGCTACACCTTC | CASSPRDSYGYTF
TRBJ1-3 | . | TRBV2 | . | TGTGCCAGCAGTGCGGGTGGTCGTGGAAACACCATATATTTT | CASSAGGRGNTIYF
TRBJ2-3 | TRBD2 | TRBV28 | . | TGTGCCAGCAGTCCCCGGGGACTAACGTTTAAAGAATTAGATACGCAGTATTTT | CASSPRGLTFKELDTQYF
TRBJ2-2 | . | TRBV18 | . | TGTGCCAGCTCACCAAGCGGGACACTGAACACCGGGGAGCTGTTTTTT | CASSPSGTLNTGELFF
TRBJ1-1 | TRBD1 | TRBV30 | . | TGTGCCTGGAGTCAACTTCACAGGGGCGACCTTAACAACACTGAAGCTTTCTTT | CAWSQLHRGDLNNTEAFF
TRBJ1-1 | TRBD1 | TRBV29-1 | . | TGCAGCGGCCTCCGACAGGGAAGGACTGAAGCTTTCTTT | CSGLRQGRTEAFF
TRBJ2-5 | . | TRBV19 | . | TGTGCCAGTAGTAGTGTGGGGAGCCAAGAGACCCAGTACTTC | CASSSVGSQETQYF
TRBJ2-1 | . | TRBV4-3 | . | TGCGCCAGCAGCCAAGGCTTCTCGAGCTCTCTCTACAATGAGCAGTTCTTC | CASSQGFSSSLYNEQFF
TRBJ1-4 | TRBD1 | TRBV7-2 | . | TGTGCCAGCAGTTTGGACAGGGCAGGTGAAAAACTGTTTTTT | CASSLDRAGEKLFF
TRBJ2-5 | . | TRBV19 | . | TGTGCCAGTAGTAAGGCTAGAGAGACCCAGTACTTC | CASSKARETQYF
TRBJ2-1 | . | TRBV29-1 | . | TGCAGCGTGGCGGCGGGAATAAGTTACAATGAGCAGTTCTTC | CSVAAGISYNEQFF
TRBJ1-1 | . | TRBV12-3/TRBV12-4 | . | TGTGCCAGCAGTTTTGGAGTTCGCTCTGAAGCTTTCTTT | CASSFGVRSEAFF
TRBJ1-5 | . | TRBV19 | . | TGTGCCAGTAAACGAGCAGCGGAGTGGAATCAGCCCCAGCATTTT | CASKRAAEWNQPQHF
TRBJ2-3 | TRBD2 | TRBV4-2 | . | TGTGCCAGCAGCCAAGGGACTAGCGGGGGCACAGATACGCAGTATTTT | CASSQGTSGGTDTQYF
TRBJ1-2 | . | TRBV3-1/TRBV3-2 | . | TGTGCCAGCAGCCCGGGGGGGGGTTTGAACTATGGCTACACCTTC | CASSPGGGLNYGYTF
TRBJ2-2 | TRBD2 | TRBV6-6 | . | TGTGCCAGCAGTTCCGGGACTAGCGGGGGAACCGGGGAGCTGTTTTTT | CASSSGTSGGTGELFF
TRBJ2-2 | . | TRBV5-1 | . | TGCGCCAGCAGCTTCGTTCGGACTAACACCGGGGAGCTGTTTTTT | CASSFVRTNTGELFF
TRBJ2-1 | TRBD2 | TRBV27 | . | TGTGCCAGCAGCAAAACTAGCGGGGGATACAATGAGCAGTTCTTC | CASSKTSGGYNEQFF
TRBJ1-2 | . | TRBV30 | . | TGTGCCTGGTCGACAGTTCGCGGTCATGGCTACACCTTC | CAWSTVRGHGYTF
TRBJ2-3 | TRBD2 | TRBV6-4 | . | TGTGCCAGCAGTGACGGACTAGCGGGGTCAGATACGCAGTATTTT | CASSDGLAGSDTQYF
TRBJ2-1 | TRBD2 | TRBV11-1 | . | TGTGCCAGCAGCTTAACTAGCGGGGGGGCAAACAATGAGCAGTTCTTC | CASSLTSGGANNEQFF
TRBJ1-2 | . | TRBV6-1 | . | TGTGCCAGCACCCCCGTGGGCCGATTCTATGGCTACACCTTC | CASTPVGRFYGYTF
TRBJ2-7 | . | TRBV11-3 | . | TGTGCCAGCAGCTTAGGATTAGCAGGGGAAGAGCAGTACTTC | CASSLGLAGEEQYF